Reported below is one T cell receptor beta chain. What it recognizes is unknown. This record comes from a study of shared clonotypes between healthy human individuals. Study-wide results and limits: Non-shared clonotypes had lower generation probabilities than clonotypes shared by all four sorted-subset donors.

V trimming: 3 bases; J trimming: 5 bases; junction bases outside the gene matches: 7. Germline CDR1 is LGHNA and CDR2 is YNFKEQ. There are 15 residues in the CDR3. Methods used by the authors: ImmunoSEQ output held junction-only sequences without quality scores, so filtering differed. Clones were read by immunoSEQ multiplex PCR, and TCRdb kept only the in-frame ones, dropping some. V and J calls and clone size are copied from that table; D and trimming were computed from the DNA. The sample lists approximately 2.1 million clones, approximately 93% occurring once. Sequenced material: naive CD4+ T cells from PBMCs. The subset denotes: CD45RA+ positively selected. The chain couples TRBV4-2 to TRBJ2-7; TRBD1 aligns across 10 bases. The clonotype originates from a man between 18 and 35 years old in good health. Some clones in this sample may be carry-over from other donors' samples. The CDR3 loop is CASSQEGQGFNEQYF. CDR3 DNA sequence: TGTGCCAGCAGCCAGGAGGGACAGGGGTTTAACGAGCAGTACTTC.